Listed here are 30 T cell receptor beta chains from one sample, sequenced in a study of T cells after yellow fever vaccination. TCRdb fed the 5' RACE reads into MiXCR, producing one record per CDR3 protein. This sample has about 340,000 distinct CDR3 sequences, with around 12% found just once. The sequencing used CD4+ T cells sorted from PBMCs, collected 15 days after the yellow fever booster vaccination. The receptors were gathered from a man aged 18 to 30 who received the YFV17D yellow fever vaccine.

Notes on this clonotype: The CDR3 end shows no conserved phenylalanine or tryptophan, and so a read error is likely. This chain uses TRBV10-3 with TRBJ2-7, with D possibly matching TRBD1 (6 bases). The CDR3 covers 15 residues. The V gene's germline CDR1 is ENHRY and CDR2 SYGVKD. Trimming cost V 6 bases and J 0 bases, with 15 bases left between them. The CDR3 here is CAISIQGTRSYEQYL. The CDR3, as DNA: TGTGCCATCAGCATACAGGGAACCCGCTCCTACGAGCAGTACTTG.

The chain couples TRBV4-1 to TRBJ2-1; 10 nucleotides align to TRBD2. The V gene's germline CDR1 is MGHRA and CDR2 YSYEKL. This CDR3 has 18 amino acids. The V gene end was trimmed by 1 base and the J gene end by 2 bases; junction bases not matched to a gene: 8. The CDR3 DNA reads TGCGCCAGCAGCCAAGTGGTAAAGCGGGGGGGAACCTACAATGAGCAGTTCTTC. This gives the protein CASSQVVKRGGTYNEQFF.

This clonotype was seen a handful of times. The J gene is TRBJ2-3, the V gene TRBV7-2; tentative D call: TRBD2 (5 bases). The V end was cut by 3 bases, the J end by 2 bases, with 12 bases between. This CDR3 has 15 residues. CDR1 and CDR2 (germline): SGHTA, FQGNSA. CDR3 loop: CASSFRLSVTDTQYF. DNA for the CDR3: TGTGCCAGCAGCTTTAGACTTAGCGTCACAGATACGCAGTATTTT.

The genes are TRBV18 and TRBJ2-1; D is unclear. The V end was cut by 2 bases, the J end by 7 bases, with 9 bases between. The germline V gene encodes CDR1 KGHSH and CDR2 LQKENI. This CDR3 spans 13 amino acids. The CDR3 region has the DNA TGTGCCAGCTCACCATTTGGGCAGAATGAGCAGTTCTTC. Encoded protein: CASSPFGQNEQFF.

The chain couples TRBV10-3 to TRBJ1-4, with 7 nucleotides matching TRBD1. The V segment lost 2 bases and the J segment 4 bases; nucleotides outside the gene matches: 1. Germline V gives CDR1 ENHRY, CDR2 SYGVKD. The CDR3 sequence is 14 residues long. As DNA, the CDR3 is TGTGCCATCAGTGAGGACAGGGATAATGAAAAACTGTTTTTT. Amino acids: CAISEDRDNEKLFF.

This clonotype turned up a few times. The rearrangement joins TRBV6-5 to TRBJ2-1; no clear D. V gave up 10 bases and J gave up 4 bases, with 17 bases separating them. CDR3 length: 14 residues. Per germline, CDR1 MNHEY and CDR2 SVGAGI. CDR3 sequence: CATRPLVVYNEQFF. The DNA for the CDR3 is TGTGCCACCCGGCCTTTAGTTGTTTACAATGAGCAGTTCTTC.

The sample holds a few counts of this clonotype. V and J are TRBV28 and TRBJ1-4; 10 positions agree with TRBD1. The CDR3 has 15 amino acids. Germline CDR1 MDHEN, CDR2 SYDVKM. V lost 5 bases, J lost 8 bases, and 8 bases stayed unmatched. CDR3 protein: CASSPRTGGYEKLFF. CDR3 bases: TGTGCCAGCAGTCCTCGGACAGGGGGTTACGAAAAACTGTTTTTT.

This clonotype has only a few counts. The chain recombines TRBV6-2 or TRBV6-3 with TRBJ1-6; D unresolved. CDR1 is MNHEY, CDR2 SVGEGT, per germline. The CDR3 totals 17 residues. V shed 2 bases and J shed 9 bases, with 20 bases lying between them. CDR3 loop: CASSYPPSQSTTSPLHF. The CDR3 bases are TGTGCCAGCAGTTACCCCCCCAGCCAGTCAACAACTTCACCCCTCCACTTT.

This clonotype came up many times. This chain links TRBV15 with TRBJ2-5; a weak D match, TRBD2 (5 bases). Germline V lookup: CDR1 LNHNV, CDR2 YYDKDF (reference sequence). This CDR3 is 13 amino acids long. V lost 4 bases to trimming and J lost 1 base, with 7 bases between them. The CDR3 region has the DNA TGTGCCACCAGCAAGGACTTCCAAGAGACCCAGTACTTC. Translating it yields CATSKDFQETQYF.

The sample holds a few counts of this clonotype. The chain joins TRBV12-3 or TRBV12-4 to TRBJ1-5, with D hard to call. Deletions cut 0 bases from V and 4 bases from J, with 16 bases between. This CDR3 has 17 amino acids. This CDR3 is CASSLALREVGNQPQHF. The CDR3 region has the DNA TGTGCCAGCAGTTTAGCGCTAAGGGAGGTGGGAAATCAGCCCCAGCATTTT.

The rearrangement joins TRBV28 to TRBJ1-1; D is uncertain. This CDR3 is 12 amino acids long. Germline assignment: CDR1 MDHEN and CDR2 SYDVKM. V lost 1 base and J lost 8, with 8 bases in between. The CDR3 sequence is CASSLSPGEAFF. The CDR3 region has the DNA TGTGCCAGCAGTTTATCGCCGGGGGAAGCTTTCTTT.

This clonotype showed up just a few times. The chain couples TRBV30 to TRBJ1-2; D is unresolved. Trimming took 3 bases from V and 7 from J, leaving 18 bases between them. This CDR3 is 14 amino acids long. CDR1 and CDR2 (germline): GTSNPN, SVGIG (reference sequence). The CDR3 loop is CAWSARVAGGGYTF. The CDR3, as DNA: TGTGCCTGGAGCGCGAGGGTCGCAGGCGGTGGCTACACCTTC.

This chain uses TRBV5-1 with TRBJ1-3; no firm D call. Germline lookup yields CDR1 SGHRS and CDR2 YFSETQ. Trimming removed 3 bases from V and 0 bases from J, with 10 bases in between. CDR3 length equals 15 residues. The DNA of the CDR3 is TGCGCCAGCAGCTGGGCCGACCCCTCTGGAAACACCATATATTTT. Translating gives CASSWADPSGNTIYF.

This clonotype was counted between two and nine times. For the CDR3, the DNA is TGCGCCAGCAGTGATGGGACTAGCGGGGGGGCCTCAGATACGCAGTATTTT. This gives the protein CASSDGTSGGASDTQYF. The chain joins TRBV10-2 to TRBJ2-3, with 16 nucleotides matching TRBD2. There are 17 residues in the CDR3. After removal of 3 bases from V and 4 bases from J, the junction contained 4 bases not matched to a gene. CDR1 is WSHSY, CDR2 SAAADI, per germline.

This clonotype occurred a few times. This chain joins TRBV6-5 and TRBJ1-1; 7 bases line up with TRBD1. Per germline, CDR1 MNHEY and CDR2 SVGAGI. The CDR3 length is 16 residues. The ends lost 6 bases at V and 0 bases at J; junction bases unmatched: 10. Here the CDR3 DNA reads TGTGCCAGCAGACCCGGGACAGTACTCATGAACACTGAAGCTTTCTTT. This translates into CASRPGTVLMNTEAFF.

This clonotype has more than one count but fewer than ten. The chain combines TRBV29-1 with TRBJ2-5; tentatively, D is TRBD1 or TRBD2 (5 bases each). The CDR3 has 11 amino acids. From germline, CDR1 is SQVTM and CDR2 ANQGSEA. V gave up 7 bases and J gave up 2 bases, with 8 bases separating them. CDR3 bases: TGCAGCGGGGGACGTCAAGAGACCCAGTACTTC. Translation gives CSGGRQETQYF.

This clonotype was recorded a few times. V gene TRBV18 combines with J gene TRBJ1-5; 8 bases agree with TRBD1. The CDR3 has 16 residues. Germline V gene lookup returns CDR1 KGHSH and CDR2 LQKENI. Unmatched junction bases numbered 8, after V lost 4 bases and J lost 3 bases. The CDR3 region has the DNA TGTGCCAGCTCACTCGGACAGGGTGGGACCAATCAGCCCCAGCATTTT. Protein: CASSLGQGGTNQPQHF. The full variable domain, with the rest looked up from reference TRBV18 and TRBJ1-5, is NAGVMQNPRHLVRRRGQEARLRCSPMKGHSHVYWYRQLPEEGLKFMVYLQKENIIDESGMPKERFSAEFPKEGPSILRIQQVVRGDSAAYFCASSLGQGGTNQPQHFGDGTRLSIL.

This clonotype was seen many times. The gene calls are TRBV20-1 and TRBJ2-1; TRBD1 agrees at 11 bases. Germline loops: CDR1 DFQATT, CDR2 SNEGSKA (reference sequence). Trimming took 5 bases from V and 6 from J; bases not matched to a gene: 6. This CDR3 is built from 14 residues. The CDR3 reads CSAFPGQGGNEQFF. CDR3 nucleotide sequence: TGCAGTGCTTTTCCGGGACAGGGGGGCAATGAGCAGTTCTTC.

The rearrangement links TRBV2 to TRBJ1-5, with 7 bases matching TRBD1. The J segment lost 7 bases and the V segment lost 11 bases, leaving 11 bases of the junction unmatched. This CDR3 region has 13 residues. CDR1 and CDR2 from the germline V gene are SNHLY and FYNNEI. The CDR3 here is CAGGTERGQPQHF. In DNA, the CDR3 is TGTGCCGGAGGGACAGAAAGAGGCCAGCCCCAGCATTTT.

The V and J genes are TRBV6-2 or TRBV6-3 and TRBJ2-1; 9 nucleotides match TRBD2. Unmatched junction bases numbered 7, after V lost 6 bases and J lost 4 bases. The germline gives CDR1 MNHEY, CDR2 SVGEGT. The CDR3 extends over 15 amino acids. The CDR3 loop is CASSPAGGLYNEQFF. The CDR3 coding sequence is TGTGCCAGCAGCCCAGCGGGGGGACTATACAATGAGCAGTTCTTC.

This clonotype has only a few counts. V gene TRBV27 combines with J gene TRBJ1-2; the match to TRBD1 covers 9 bases. J gave up 7 bases and V 5 bases, and 8 bases lay outside the gene matches. CDR1 MNHEY and CDR2 SMNVEV come from the germline V gene (reference sequence). The CDR3 length is 14 residues. The CDR3 nucleotides read TGTGCCAGCAGTCCACGGACAGGGGAGGGTGGCTACACCTTC. Protein product: CASSPRTGEGGYTF.

V gene TRBV7-2 combines with J gene TRBJ2-7, with a tentative D call TRBD2 (6 bases). The CDR3 sequence is 16 residues long. Trimming left V 0 bases short and J 4 bases short, with 16 bases between. CDR1 and CDR2 (germline): SGHTA, FQGNSA. CDR3 coding DNA: TGTGCCAGCAGCTTAGCGGCGGGGCGAAAATATTACGAGCAGTACTTC. This sequence encodes CASSLAAGRKYYEQYF.

This clonotype has only a few counts. The rearrangement joins TRBV5-1 to TRBJ2-6; 9 bases map to TRBD1. Germline V gene sequence: CDR1 SGHRS, CDR2 YFSETQ. V lost 4 bases and J lost 1; bases outside the gene matches: 6. The length of the CDR3 is 17 residues. The DNA of the CDR3 is TGCGCCAGCAGCCTGCAGACAGGGGGATCTGGGGCCAACGTCCTGACTTTC. As protein: CASSLQTGGSGANVLTF.

There are a few counts of this clonotype. The genes are TRBV6-1 and TRBJ2-1; D is uncertain. This CDR3 is built from 15 residues. CDR1 is MNHNS and CDR2 is SASEGT in the germline V gene. Trimming cost V 0 bases and J 9 bases, with 15 bases left between them. CDR3 residues: CASSEATFSGSEQFF. The CDR3 bases are TGTGCCAGCAGTGAAGCGACGTTTTCGGGCTCTGAGCAGTTCTTC.

V is TRBV7-6 and J is TRBJ2-3, with 11 bases identical to TRBD2. Germline V lookup: CDR1 SGHVS, CDR2 FNYEAQ. This CDR3 is 16 amino acids long. The J segment lost 5 bases and the V segment lost 1 base, leaving 5 bases of the junction unmatched. The DNA of the CDR3 is TGTGCCAGCAGCTTAGAGGTAGCGGGGGGGCGAGATACGCAGTATTTT. This gives the protein CASSLEVAGGRDTQYF.

The chain combines TRBV5-1 with TRBJ2-2; 8 bases agree with TRBD1. Germline CDR1 SGHRS, CDR2 YFSETQ. This CDR3 region has 15 residues. Trimming took 4 bases from V and 7 from J; bases not matched to a gene: 9. The CDR3 coding sequence is TGCGCCAGCAGCCCGGACAGGGTGGGCATCGGGGAGCTGTTTTTT. Its translation: CASSPDRVGIGELFF.

The chain is built from TRBV19 and TRBJ2-7; a weak D match, TRBD2 (5 bases). CDR1 LNHDA and CDR2 SQIVND come from the germline V gene (reference sequence). V was clipped by 5 bases and J by 2 bases, with 13 bases between them. The CDR3 spans 14 residues. The CDR3, as DNA: TGTGCCAGTAGTTGGACTTCGGCGACCTACGAGCAGTACTTC. This sequence encodes CASSWTSATYEQYF.

This clonotype was seen only a few times. The V gene is TRBV15, the J gene TRBJ2-5; no clear D gene. V was pared by 0 bases and J by 3 bases, with 8 bases between. Germline CDR1 is LNHNV and CDR2 is YYDKDF (reference sequence). This CDR3 region has 14 residues. In nucleotides, the CDR3 is TGTGCCACCAGCAGAGATATTACCAAAGAGACCCAGTACTTC. Its translation: CATSRDITKETQYF.

The chain combines TRBV5-1 with TRBJ1-1; 8 nucleotides agree with TRBD1. The CDR3 length is 14 residues. Germline CDR1 and CDR2: SGHRS and YFSETQ. V was clipped by 6 bases and J by 3 bases; unmatched bases: 7. CDR3 sequence: CASKRTGLDTEAFF. DNA for the CDR3: TGCGCCAGCAAGAGGACAGGGTTGGACACTGAAGCTTTCTTT.

V usage is TRBV29-1 and J usage is TRBJ2-3; maybe TRBD2 (5 bases). The CDR3 is 12 residues long. Germline V gene data show CDR1 as SQVTM and CDR2 as ANQGSEA. V was clipped by 1 base and J by 10 bases, with 12 bases between them. The CDR3, as DNA: TGCAGCGTTGAAGTGTCCGGGGTCGCGCAGTATTTT. Protein: CSVEVSGVAQYF.